The rows below give T cell receptor beta chains drawn from one sample of a study of identical twins. TCRdb fed the 5' RACE reads into MiXCR, producing one record per CDR3 protein. This sample has 500,000 to 650,000 distinct CDR3 sequences, with 7.1% found just once. The same data also went into a second study, on yellow fever vaccine responses in identical twins.

The sample consisted of PBMCs. All receptors come from a woman between 18 and 29 years old in good health. Both conserved end residues are trimmed from each CDR3.

ATRIGGGADEQF	TRBV10-3	TRBJ2-1
ASSSAYTSGSYEQY	TRBV7-8	TRBJ2-7
ASSPKISGDEQF	TRBV5-1	TRBJ2-1
AISESGGTGTEKLF	TRBV10-3	TRBJ1-4
ASSNGQGVPLH	TRBV6-5	TRBJ1-6
ASSSPTENTGELF	TRBV7-3	TRBJ2-2
ASRKGSPMRQETQY	TRBV10-2	TRBJ2-5
AISTGTGPSNTEAF	TRBV10-3	TRBJ1-1
ASSRVWYEQY	TRBV21-1	TRBJ2-7
ASSSPGTGFSYEQY	TRBV7-9	TRBJ2-7
ASSVALPGTGSNEQF	TRBV9	TRBJ2-1
CARSRLGQGRYNEQF	TRBV20-1	TRBJ2-1
ASSSPPGPMQETQY	TRBV28	TRBJ2-5
ASSYGLSGSKETQY	TRBV6-2/TRBV6-3	TRBJ2-5
SQTKGLAGVLHNEQF	TRBV20-1	TRBJ2-1
SLGSSGRGTDTQY	TRBV29-1	TRBJ2-3
ASSTGTPKTQY	TRBV2	TRBJ2-5
ASSRGLTSTDTQY	TRBV5-1	TRBJ2-3
ASSADRNTIY	TRBV12-3/TRBV12-4	TRBJ1-3
ASSLSGPGTGELF	TRBV12-3/TRBV12-4	TRBJ2-2
ASSPVNELQRETQY	TRBV3-1	TRBJ2-5
ASSLMGGGYADTQY	TRBV5-1	TRBJ2-3
ASMDSQNTEAF	TRBV7-9	TRBJ1-1
SARDGRTVPDTQY	TRBV20-1	TRBJ2-3
SVGAPQY	TRBV29-1	TRBJ2-5
ASSFGVDRGYEQY	TRBV12-3/TRBV12-4	TRBJ2-7
ASSLVGLAGGSSTDTQY	TRBV5-1	TRBJ2-3
ASSPSDRTGPQH	TRBV6-1	TRBJ1-5
ASRDRQRSSYNSPLH	TRBV12-3/TRBV12-4	TRBJ1-6
ASSLTFRVDGYT	TRBV7-9	TRBJ1-2
ASSLAGRYTDTQY	TRBV11-2	TRBJ2-3
SVEWAFAGEDTGELF	TRBV29-1	TRBJ2-2
AIREQGISTEAF	TRBV10-3	TRBJ1-1
ASGTGPYTQY	TRBV14	TRBJ2-3
ASSGRGSLYGYT	TRBV9	TRBJ1-2
ASSLTGGRIGTDTQY	TRBV5-1	TRBJ2-3
ASGLAGPGYEQY	TRBV12-5	TRBJ2-7
ASSRGGLDADTQY	TRBV5-1	TRBJ2-3
ASSLYGRGRWYHEQY	TRBV5-1	TRBJ2-7